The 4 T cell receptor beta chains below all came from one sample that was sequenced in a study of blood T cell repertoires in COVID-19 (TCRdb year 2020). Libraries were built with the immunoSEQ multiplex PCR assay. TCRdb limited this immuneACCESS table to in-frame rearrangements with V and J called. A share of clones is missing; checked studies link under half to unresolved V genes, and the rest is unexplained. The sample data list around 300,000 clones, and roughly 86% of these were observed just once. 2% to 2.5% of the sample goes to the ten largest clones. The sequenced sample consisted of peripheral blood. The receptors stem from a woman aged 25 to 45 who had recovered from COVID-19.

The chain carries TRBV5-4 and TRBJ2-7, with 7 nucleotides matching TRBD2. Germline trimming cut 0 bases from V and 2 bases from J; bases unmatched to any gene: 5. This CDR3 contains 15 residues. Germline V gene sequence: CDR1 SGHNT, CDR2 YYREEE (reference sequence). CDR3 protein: CASSLVGGSPYEQYF. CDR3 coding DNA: TGTGCCAGCAGCTTGGTCGGCGGGAGCCCCTACGAGCAGTACTTC.

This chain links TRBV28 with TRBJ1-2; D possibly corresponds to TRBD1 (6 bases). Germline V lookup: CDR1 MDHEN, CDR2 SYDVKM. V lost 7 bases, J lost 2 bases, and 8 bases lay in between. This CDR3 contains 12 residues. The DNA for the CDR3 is TGTGCCAGCACCCAGGGGAACTATGGCTACACCTTC. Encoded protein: CASTQGNYGYTF.

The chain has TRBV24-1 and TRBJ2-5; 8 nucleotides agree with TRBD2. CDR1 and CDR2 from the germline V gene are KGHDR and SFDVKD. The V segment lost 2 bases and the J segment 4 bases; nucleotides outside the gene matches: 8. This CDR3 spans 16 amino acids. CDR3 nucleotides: TGTGCCACCAGTGATTCTCCGGGAGGGGTGGTAGAGACCCAGTACTTC. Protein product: CATSDSPGGVVETQYF.

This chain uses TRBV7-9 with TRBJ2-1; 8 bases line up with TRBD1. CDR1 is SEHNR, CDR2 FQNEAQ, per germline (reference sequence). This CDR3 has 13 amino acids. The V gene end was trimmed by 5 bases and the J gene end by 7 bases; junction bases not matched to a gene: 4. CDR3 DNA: TGTGCCAGCAGCGTGGGACAGGTAAATGAGCAGTTCTTC. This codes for CASSVGQVNEQFF.